A single sample is the source of the 16 T cell receptor beta chains below, sequenced in a study of CD8+CD57+ T cells in acquired aplastic anemia (dated by TCRdb to the late 2010s). Flow cytometry had shown CD8+CD57+ cell expansion in the patients selected for sequencing. Sequencing was performed on an Illumina HiSeq 2000. TCR beta VDJ combination and CDR3 sequence profiling used genomic DNA as the template. In TCRdb, the public reads were trimmed at Q25 with fastp and aligned with MiXCR, with productive beta chains retained. Every distinct CDR3 protein forms one entry, paired with its most common genes and DNA. The sample profile shows 200,000 to 250,000 distinct CDR3 sequences; 65% of them were found once. The biggest ten clones account for around 60% of the sample. Sequenced material: sorted CD4+, CD8+, or CD8+CD57+ T cells (not recorded which) from PBMCs. The receptors derive from a human donor with aplastic anemia.

The chain couples TRBV12-3 or TRBV12-4 to TRBJ1-6, with a weak D call TRBD1 (5 bases). The CDR3 consists of 14 residues. The V and J ends lost 4 bases and 4 bases respectively, with 8 bases between them. This CDR3 is CASSWDYYNSPLHF. For the CDR3, the DNA is TGTGCCAGCAGTTGGGACTATTATAATTCACCCCTCCACTTT.

The chain links TRBV7-3 to TRBJ2-3; TRBD2 matches at 9 bases. This CDR3 comprises 14 residues. V shed 2 bases and J 5 bases; nucleotides not matched to a gene: 2. CDR1 is SGHTA and CDR2 is FQGTGA in the germline V gene. This chain's CDR3 is CASSLAGGRDTQYF. CDR3 coding DNA: TGTGCCAGCAGCTTAGCGGGGGGGAGAGATACGCAGTATTTT.

The chain couples TRBV7-9 to TRBJ1-4; 8 bases fit TRBD1. The CDR3 loop spans 15 amino acids. J was trimmed by 8 bases and V by 0 bases; bases with no gene match: 5. Germline V gene sequence: CDR1 SEHNR, CDR2 FQNEAQ (reference sequence). The CDR3: CASSLAQTGAEKLFF. In nucleotides, the CDR3 is TGTGCCAGCAGCTTAGCCCAGACAGGGGCAGAAAAACTGTTTTTT.

The chain combines TRBV19 with TRBJ1-4; D is ambiguous. CDR1 is LNHDA, CDR2 SQIVND, per germline (reference sequence). This CDR3 region has 13 residues. V lost 5 bases, J lost 4 bases, and 8 bases lay in between. CDR3 bases: TGTGCCAGTAGTCCCATTTTTAATGAAAAACTGTTTTTT. It specifies CASSPIFNEKLFF.

This clonotype was recorded a few times. V is TRBV15 and J is TRBJ1-1; D perhaps matches TRBD1 (5 bases). Germline assignment: CDR1 LNHNV and CDR2 YYDKDF (reference sequence). The CDR3 sequence is 14 residues long. Trimming cost V 4 bases and J 8 bases, with 17 bases left between them. The CDR3 DNA sequence: TGTGCCACCAGCAAGCCAGACAGAGGAAGAGAAGCTTTCTTT. It specifies CATSKPDRGREAFF.

This clonotype has just a few counts. V is TRBV24-1 and J is TRBJ2-2, with TRBD2 matching 10 bases. The CDR3 spans 16 residues. With 1 base clipped from V and 5 bases from J, the junction kept 3 bases outside the gene matches. Germline CDR1 and CDR2: KGHDR and SFDVKD. The CDR3 nucleotides read TGTGCCACCAGTGATTTCAGCGGGGGGGATACCGGGGAGCTGTTTTTT. Its protein is CATSDFSGGDTGELFF.

This clonotype has just a few counts. The chain combines TRBV13 with TRBJ2-7, with unresolved D. The germline V gene has CDR1 PRHDT and CDR2 FYEKMQ (reference sequence). The CDR3 contains 12 residues. Trimming removed 5 bases from V and 5 bases from J, with 10 bases in between. The CDR3 bases are TGTGCCAGCAGCCAAAGTGGGGACGAGCAGTACTTC. Protein product: CASSQSGDEQYF.

The chain employs TRBV7-9 and TRBJ2-2; D is unclear. The CDR3 length is 15 residues. Germline V gene lookup returns CDR1 SEHNR and CDR2 FQNEAQ (reference sequence). The ends were cut back, 1 base at V and 0 bases at J, with 6 bases in the middle. The CDR3 sequence is CASSLVTANTGELFF. CDR3 nucleotide sequence: TGTGCCAGCAGCTTAGTTACGGCGAACACCGGGGAGCTGTTTTTT.

The V and J genes are TRBV2 and TRBJ2-1; maybe TRBD1 (5 bases). Trimming shortened V by 2 bases and J by 6 bases, and 14 bases separated the two germline ends. This CDR3 is built from 15 residues. Germline-derived CDR1 and CDR2 are SNHLY and FYNNEI. CDR3 region: CASSERQLIVNEQFF. The CDR3 DNA reads as TGTGCCAGCAGTGAACGACAGCTAATTGTCAATGAGCAGTTCTTC.

This clonotype was counted ten times or more. The J gene is TRBJ2-1, the V gene TRBV5-4; 15 nucleotides match TRBD2. The CDR3 is 19 amino acids. With V trimmed by 4 bases and J by 0 bases, 8 bases remained unmatched. Germline values: CDR1 SGHNT, CDR2 YYREEE (reference sequence). The CDR3 protein is CASSQLGLAGGSSYNEQFF. CDR3 nucleotides: TGTGCCAGCAGCCAATTGGGACTAGCGGGGGGAAGCTCCTACAATGAGCAGTTCTTC.

The table lists this clonotype with a few counts. The chain joins TRBV9 to TRBJ1-2; D uncertain. Germline V lookup: CDR1 SGDLS, CDR2 YYNGEE. V lost 0 bases to trimming and J lost 7 bases, with 7 bases between them. This CDR3 contains 12 residues. CDR3 DNA: TGTGCCAGCAGCGTAGACGCTGGTGGCTACACCTTC. Translating it yields CASSVDAGGYTF. Full variable domain (remainder filled in from reference TRBV9 and TRBJ1-2): DSGVTQTPKHLITATGQRVTLRCSPRSGDLSVYWYQQSLDQGLQFLIQYYNGEERAKGNILERFSAQQFPDLHSELNLSSLELGDSALYFCASSVDAGGYTFGSGTRLTVV.

Ten or more counts support this clonotype. The chain recombines TRBV6-4 with TRBJ2-2; TRBD2 aligns across 8 bases. The germline V gene has CDR1 MRHNA and CDR2 SNTAGT. The CDR3 length is 14 residues. The trim removed 0 bases at V and 6 bases at J, leaving 0 bases unmatched. CDR3 loop: CASSDSAGAGELFF. Written as DNA, the CDR3 is TGTGCCAGCAGTGACTCAGCGGGGGCCGGGGAGCTGTTTTTT.

This clonotype was detected once. V is TRBV2 and J is TRBJ1-1, with TRBD1 as a possible D gene (6 bases). CDR1 is SNHLY and CDR2 is FYNNEI in the germline V gene. The CDR3 length is 13 residues. Trimming shortened V by 7 bases and J by 1 base, and 10 bases separated the two germline ends. The DNA of the CDR3 is TGTGCCAGCACCTTGACAGGGAACACTGAAGCTTTCTTT. It is translated as CASTLTGNTEAFF.

This clonotype was seen more than once but under ten times. The chain joins TRBV7-6 to TRBJ1-2, with a tentative D call TRBD1 (5 bases). CDR1 and CDR2 from the germline V gene are SGHVS and FNYEAQ. The CDR3 covers 14 residues. Trimming removed 1 base from V and 6 bases from J, with 12 bases in between. CDR3 region: CASSLGGGVHGYTF. Written as DNA, the CDR3 is TGTGCCAGCAGCTTAGGGGGAGGGGTGCATGGCTACACCTTC.

This chain connects TRBV15 to TRBJ2-7; no firm D call. CDR1 is LNHNV and CDR2 is YYDKDF in the germline V gene (reference sequence). With 0 bases removed from V and 4 bases from J, the gap between germline ends came to 10 bases. CDR3 size: 14 residues. CDR3 nucleotide sequence: TGTGCCACCAGCAGAGATTCCCCGTCATACGAGCAGTACTTC. It encodes CATSRDSPSYEQYF.

The chain is built from TRBV5-1 and TRBJ2-5; 13 nucleotides agree with TRBD2. CDR1 and CDR2 from the germline V gene are SGHRS and YFSETQ. This CDR3 is 18 amino acids long. With 4 bases clipped from V and 5 bases from J, the junction kept 14 bases outside the gene matches. The CDR3 DNA is TGCGCCAGCAGCCAAGATCGAACTAGCGGGGGGGGATGGGAGACCCAGTACTTC. It yields the protein CASSQDRTSGGGWETQYF.